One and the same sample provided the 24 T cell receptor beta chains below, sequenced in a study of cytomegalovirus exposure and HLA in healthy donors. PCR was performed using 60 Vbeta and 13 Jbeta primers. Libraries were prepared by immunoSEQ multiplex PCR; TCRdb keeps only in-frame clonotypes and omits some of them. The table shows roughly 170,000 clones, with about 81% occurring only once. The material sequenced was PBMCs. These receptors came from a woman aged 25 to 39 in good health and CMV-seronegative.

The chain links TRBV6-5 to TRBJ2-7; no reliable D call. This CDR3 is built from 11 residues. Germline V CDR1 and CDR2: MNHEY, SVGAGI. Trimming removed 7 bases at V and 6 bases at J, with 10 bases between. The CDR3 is CASKHYTEQYF. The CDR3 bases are TGTGCCAGCAAGCACTATACCGAGCAGTACTTC.

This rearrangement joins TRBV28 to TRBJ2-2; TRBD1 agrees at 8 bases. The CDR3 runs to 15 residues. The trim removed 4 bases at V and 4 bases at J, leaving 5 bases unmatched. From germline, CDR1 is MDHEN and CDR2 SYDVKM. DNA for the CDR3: TGTGCCAGCAGTTCGACAGGGGAAGGCACCGGGGAGCTGTTTTTT. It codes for CASSSTGEGTGELFF.

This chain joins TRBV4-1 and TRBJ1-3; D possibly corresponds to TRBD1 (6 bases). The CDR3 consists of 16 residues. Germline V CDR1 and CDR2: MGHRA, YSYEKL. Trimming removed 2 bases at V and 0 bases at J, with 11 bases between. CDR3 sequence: CASSQRQESSGNTIYF. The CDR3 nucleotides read TGCGCCAGCAGCCAACGACAGGAATCCTCTGGAAACACCATATATTTT.

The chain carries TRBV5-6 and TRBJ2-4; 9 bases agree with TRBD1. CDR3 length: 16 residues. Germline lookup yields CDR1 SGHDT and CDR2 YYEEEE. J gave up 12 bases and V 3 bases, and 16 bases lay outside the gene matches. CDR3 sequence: CASSWFGTGLVDSQYF. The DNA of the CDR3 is TGTGCCAGCAGCTGGTTCGGGACAGGGTTGGTAGACAGTCAGTACTTC. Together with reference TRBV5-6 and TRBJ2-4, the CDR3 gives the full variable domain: DAGVTQSPTHLIKTRGQQVTLRCSPKSGHDTVSWYQQALGQGPQFIFQYYEEEERQRGNFPDRFSGHQFPNYSSELNVNALLLGDSALYLCASSWFGTGLVDSQYFGAGTRLSVL.

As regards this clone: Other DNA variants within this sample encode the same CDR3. The CDR3 protein is CASSLGQAGYGYTF. The CDR3 region has the DNA TGCGCCAGCAGCTTGGGACAGGCTGGCTATGGCTACACCTTC. V usage is TRBV5-1 and J usage is TRBJ1-2; the D gene is possibly TRBD1 (6 bases). V lost 0 bases, J lost 4 bases, and 10 bases lay in between. The germline CDR1 and CDR2 sequences are SGHRS and YFSETQ. This CDR3 spans 14 amino acids.

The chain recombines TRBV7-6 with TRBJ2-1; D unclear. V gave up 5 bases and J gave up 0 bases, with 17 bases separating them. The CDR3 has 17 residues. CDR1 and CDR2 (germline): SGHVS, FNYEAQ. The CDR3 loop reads CASSEYLAVSSYNEQFF. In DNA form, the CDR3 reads TGTGCCAGCAGCGAATACTTAGCAGTAAGCTCCTACAATGAGCAGTTCTTC.

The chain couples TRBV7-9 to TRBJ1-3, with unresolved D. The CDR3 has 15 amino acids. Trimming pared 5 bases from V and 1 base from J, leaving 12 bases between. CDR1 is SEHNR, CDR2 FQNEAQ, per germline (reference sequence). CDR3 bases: TGTGCCAGCAGCCCACCAGGAGGTTCTGGAAACACCATATATTTT. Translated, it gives CASSPPGGSGNTIYF. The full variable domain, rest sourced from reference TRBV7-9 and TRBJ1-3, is DTGVSQNPRHKITKRGQNVTFRCDPISEHNRLYWYRQTLGQGPEFLTYFQNEAQLEKSRLLSDRFSAERPKGSFSTLEIQRTEQGDSAMYLCASSPPGGSGNTIYFGEGSWLTVV.

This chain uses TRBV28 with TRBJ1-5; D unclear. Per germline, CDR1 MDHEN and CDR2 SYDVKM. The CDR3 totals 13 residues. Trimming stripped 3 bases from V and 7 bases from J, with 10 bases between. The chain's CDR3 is CASSLADFQPQHF. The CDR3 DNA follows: TGTGCCAGCAGTTTGGCTGACTTCCAGCCCCAGCATTTT.

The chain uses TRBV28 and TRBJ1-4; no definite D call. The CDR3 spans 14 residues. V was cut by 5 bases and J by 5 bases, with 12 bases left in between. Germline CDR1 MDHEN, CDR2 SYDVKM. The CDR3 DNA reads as TGTGCCAGCAGTGAGGGAAGCGCGAATGAAAAACTGTTTTTT. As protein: CASSEGSANEKLFF.

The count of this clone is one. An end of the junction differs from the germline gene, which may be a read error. The CDR3 is CASSLGTNSGANGLTF. As DNA, the CDR3 is TGCGCCAGCAGCTTGGGTACCAACTCTGGGGCCAACGGCCTGACTTTC. V usage is TRBV5-1 and J usage is TRBJ2-6; D is perhaps TRBD1 (5 bases). The CDR3 has 16 amino acids. Germline CDR1 SGHRS, CDR2 YFSETQ.

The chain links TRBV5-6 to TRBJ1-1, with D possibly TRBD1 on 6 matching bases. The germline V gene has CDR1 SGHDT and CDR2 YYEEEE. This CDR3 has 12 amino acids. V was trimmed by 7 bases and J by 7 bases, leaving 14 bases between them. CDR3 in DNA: TGTGCCAGCTCATCAGGGGCCCGTGAAGCTTTCTTT. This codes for CASSSGAREAFF.

The CDR3: CASSVVPNTEAFF. CDR3 DNA sequence: TGTGCCAGCAGCGTAGTTCCTAACACTGAAGCTTTCTTT. J is TRBJ1-1 and V is TRBV9; unclear D gene. Germline loops: CDR1 SGDLS, CDR2 YYNGEE. This CDR3 region has 13 residues. V gave up 0 bases and J gave up 2 bases, with 5 bases separating them.

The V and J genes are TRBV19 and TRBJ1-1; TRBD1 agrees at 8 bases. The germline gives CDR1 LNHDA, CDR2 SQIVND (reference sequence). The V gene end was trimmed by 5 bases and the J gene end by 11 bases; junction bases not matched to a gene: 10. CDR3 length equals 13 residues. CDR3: CASSPGTGQYAFF. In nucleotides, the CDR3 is TGTGCCAGTAGTCCCGGGACAGGCCAATATGCTTTCTTT.

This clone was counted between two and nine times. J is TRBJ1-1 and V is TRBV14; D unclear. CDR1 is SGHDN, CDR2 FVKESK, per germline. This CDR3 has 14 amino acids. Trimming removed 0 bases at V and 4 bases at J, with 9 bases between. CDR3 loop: CASSQEFGSTEAFF. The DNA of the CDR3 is TGTGCCAGCAGCCAAGAGTTCGGGAGCACTGAAGCTTTCTTT.

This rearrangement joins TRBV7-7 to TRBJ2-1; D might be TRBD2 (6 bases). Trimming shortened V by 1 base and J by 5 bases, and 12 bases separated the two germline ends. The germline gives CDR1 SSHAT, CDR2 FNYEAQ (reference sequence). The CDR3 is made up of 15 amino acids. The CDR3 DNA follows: TGTGCCAGCAGCTTAGGTAGGGCGGGGAACAATGAGCAGTTCTTC. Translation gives CASSLGRAGNNEQFF.

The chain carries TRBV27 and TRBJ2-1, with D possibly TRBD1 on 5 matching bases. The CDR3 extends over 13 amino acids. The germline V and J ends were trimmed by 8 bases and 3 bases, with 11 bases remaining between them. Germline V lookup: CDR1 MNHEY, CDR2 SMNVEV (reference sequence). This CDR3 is CASATQGYNEQFF. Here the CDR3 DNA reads TGTGCCAGCGCTACCCAGGGCTACAATGAGCAGTTCTTC.

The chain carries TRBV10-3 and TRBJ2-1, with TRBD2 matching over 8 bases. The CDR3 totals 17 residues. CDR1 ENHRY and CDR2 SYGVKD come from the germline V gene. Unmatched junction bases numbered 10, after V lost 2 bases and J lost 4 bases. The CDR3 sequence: CAISETRAGVGYNEQFF. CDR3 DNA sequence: TGTGCCATCAGTGAGACGAGAGCGGGAGTAGGGTACAATGAGCAGTTCTTC.

CDR3 protein: CAISESAVFRSNTGELFF. CDR3 nucleotides: TGTGCCATCAGTGAGTCGGCAGTATTCCGATCGAACACCGGGGAGCTGTTTTTT. The J gene is TRBJ2-2, the V gene TRBV10-3; D uncertain. V was pared by 0 bases and J by 0 bases, with 14 bases between. From germline, CDR1 is ENHRY and CDR2 SYGVKD. The CDR3 is 18 amino acids.

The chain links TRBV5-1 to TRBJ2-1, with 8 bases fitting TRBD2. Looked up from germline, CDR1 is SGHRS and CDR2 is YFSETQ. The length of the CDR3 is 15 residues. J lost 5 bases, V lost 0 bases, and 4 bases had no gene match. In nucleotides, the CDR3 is TGCGCCAGCAGCTTGGGGGGGACTAGTGACAATGAGCAGTTCTTC. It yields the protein CASSLGGTSDNEQFF.

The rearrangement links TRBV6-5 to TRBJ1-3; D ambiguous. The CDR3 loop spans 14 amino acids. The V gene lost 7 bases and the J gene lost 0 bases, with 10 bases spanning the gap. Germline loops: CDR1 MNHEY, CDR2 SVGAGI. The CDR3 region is CASIPPGSGNTIYF. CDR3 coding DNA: TGTGCCAGCATCCCTCCAGGCTCTGGAAACACCATATATTTT.

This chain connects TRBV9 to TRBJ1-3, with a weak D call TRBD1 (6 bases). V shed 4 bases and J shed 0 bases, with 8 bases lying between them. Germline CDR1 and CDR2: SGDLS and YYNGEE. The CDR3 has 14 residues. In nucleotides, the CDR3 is TGTGCCAGCAGCCCAGGGGTCTCTGGAAACACCATATATTTT. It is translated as CASSPGVSGNTIYF.

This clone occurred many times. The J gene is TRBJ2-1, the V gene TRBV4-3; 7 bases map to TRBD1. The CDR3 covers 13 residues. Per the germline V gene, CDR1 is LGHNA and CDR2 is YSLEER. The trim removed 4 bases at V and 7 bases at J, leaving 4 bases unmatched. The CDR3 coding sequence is TGCGCCAGCAGCCTGATACAGGGGAATGAGCAGTTCTTC. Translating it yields CASSLIQGNEQFF.

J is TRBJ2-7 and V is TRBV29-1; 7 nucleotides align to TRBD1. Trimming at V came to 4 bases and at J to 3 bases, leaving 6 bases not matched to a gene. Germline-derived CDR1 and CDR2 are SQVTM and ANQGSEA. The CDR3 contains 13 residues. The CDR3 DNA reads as TGCAGCGTTGTCGACAGGGTCGACTACGAGCAGTACTTC. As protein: CSVVDRVDYEQYF.

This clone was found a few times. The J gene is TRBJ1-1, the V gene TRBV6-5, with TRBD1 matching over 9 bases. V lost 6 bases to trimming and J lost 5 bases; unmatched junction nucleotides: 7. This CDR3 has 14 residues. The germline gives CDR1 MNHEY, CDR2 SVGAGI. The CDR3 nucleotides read TGTGCCAGCAGGAGACAGGGGGAAGGAACTGAAGCTTTCTTT. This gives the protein CASRRQGEGTEAFF.